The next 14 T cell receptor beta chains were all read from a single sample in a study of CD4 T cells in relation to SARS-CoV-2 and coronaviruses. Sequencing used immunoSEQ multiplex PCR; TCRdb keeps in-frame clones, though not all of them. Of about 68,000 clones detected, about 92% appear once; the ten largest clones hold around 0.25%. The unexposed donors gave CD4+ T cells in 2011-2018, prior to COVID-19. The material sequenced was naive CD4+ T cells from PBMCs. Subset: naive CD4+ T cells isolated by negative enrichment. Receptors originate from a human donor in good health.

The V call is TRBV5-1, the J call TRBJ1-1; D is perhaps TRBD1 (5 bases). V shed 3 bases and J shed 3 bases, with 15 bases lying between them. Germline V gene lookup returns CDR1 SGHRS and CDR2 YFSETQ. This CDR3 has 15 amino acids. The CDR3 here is CASSSMLTGYTEAFF. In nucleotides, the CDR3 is TGCGCCAGCAGCTCGATGCTAACAGGATACACTGAAGCTTTCTTT.

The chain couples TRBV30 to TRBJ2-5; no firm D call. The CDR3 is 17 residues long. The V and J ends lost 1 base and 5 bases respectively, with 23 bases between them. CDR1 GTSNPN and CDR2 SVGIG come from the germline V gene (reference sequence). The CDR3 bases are TGTGCCTGGAGTGGAGAACAGTATACAACGTCCGTCGAGACCCAGTACTTC. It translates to CAWSGEQYTTSVETQYF.

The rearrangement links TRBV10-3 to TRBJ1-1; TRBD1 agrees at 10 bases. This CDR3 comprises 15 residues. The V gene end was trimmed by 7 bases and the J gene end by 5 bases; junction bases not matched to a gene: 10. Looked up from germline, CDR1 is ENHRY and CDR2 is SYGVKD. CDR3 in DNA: TGTGCCATCACGGGGGGTCCGGGACAGGGGACTGAAGCTTTCTTT. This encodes CAITGGPGQGTEAFF.

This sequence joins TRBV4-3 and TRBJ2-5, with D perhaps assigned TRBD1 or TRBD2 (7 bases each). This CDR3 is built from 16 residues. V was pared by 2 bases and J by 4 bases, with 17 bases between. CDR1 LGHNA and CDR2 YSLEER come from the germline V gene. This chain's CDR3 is CASSQTLQGGTETQYF. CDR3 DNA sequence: TGCGCCAGCAGCCAAACCCTCCAGGGGGGGACAGAGACCCAGTACTTC.

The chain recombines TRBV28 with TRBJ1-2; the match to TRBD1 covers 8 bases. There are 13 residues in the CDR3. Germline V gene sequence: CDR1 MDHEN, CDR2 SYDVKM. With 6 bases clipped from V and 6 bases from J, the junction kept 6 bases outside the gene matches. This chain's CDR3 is CASRDRERNGYTF. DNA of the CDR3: TGTGCCAGCAGGGACAGGGAAAGGAATGGCTACACCTTC.

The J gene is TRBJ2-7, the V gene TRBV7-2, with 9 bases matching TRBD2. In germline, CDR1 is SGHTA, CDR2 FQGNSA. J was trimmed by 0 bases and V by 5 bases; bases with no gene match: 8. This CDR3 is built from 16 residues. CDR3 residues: CASSLRAGGFSYEQYF. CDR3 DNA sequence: TGTGCCAGCAGCCTCCGAGCGGGGGGCTTCTCCTACGAGCAGTACTTC.

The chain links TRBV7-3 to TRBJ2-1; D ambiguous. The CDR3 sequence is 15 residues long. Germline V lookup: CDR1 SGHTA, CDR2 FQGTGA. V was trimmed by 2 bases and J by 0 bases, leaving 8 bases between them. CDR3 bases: TGTGCCAGCAGCTTAGGGGTAAGCTCCTACAATGAGCAGTTCTTC. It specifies CASSLGVSSYNEQFF.

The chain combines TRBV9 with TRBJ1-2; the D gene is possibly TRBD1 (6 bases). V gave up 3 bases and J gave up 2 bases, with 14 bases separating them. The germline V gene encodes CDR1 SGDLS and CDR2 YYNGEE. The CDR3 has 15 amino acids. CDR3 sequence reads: CASSAHRVINYGYTF. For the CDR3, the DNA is TGTGCCAGCAGCGCCCACAGGGTAATCAACTATGGCTACACCTTC.

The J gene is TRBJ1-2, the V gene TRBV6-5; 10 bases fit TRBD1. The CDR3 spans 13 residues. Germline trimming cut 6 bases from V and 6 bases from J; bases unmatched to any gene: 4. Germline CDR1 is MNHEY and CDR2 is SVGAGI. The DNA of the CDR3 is TGTGCCAGCAGACCGACAGGGGGCAATGGCTACACCTTC. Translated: CASRPTGGNGYTF.

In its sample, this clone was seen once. The CDR3 DNA is TGTGCCAGCAGTCCAGGTCTCTATGGCTACACCTTC. As protein: CASSPGLYGYTF. V usage is TRBV6-5 and J usage is TRBJ1-2; D not resolved. Between the trimmed V and J ends, which lost 5 bases and 4 bases, there was a span of 8 bases. The CDR3 spans 12 residues. The germline gives CDR1 MNHEY, CDR2 SVGAGI.

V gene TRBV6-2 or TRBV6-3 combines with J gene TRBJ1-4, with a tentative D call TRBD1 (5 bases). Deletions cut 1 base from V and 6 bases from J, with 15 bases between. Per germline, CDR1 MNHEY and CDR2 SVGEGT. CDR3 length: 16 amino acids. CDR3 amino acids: CASSYWGLGEDEKLFF. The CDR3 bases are TGTGCCAGCAGTTACTGGGGCCTCGGGGAGGATGAAAAACTGTTTTTT.

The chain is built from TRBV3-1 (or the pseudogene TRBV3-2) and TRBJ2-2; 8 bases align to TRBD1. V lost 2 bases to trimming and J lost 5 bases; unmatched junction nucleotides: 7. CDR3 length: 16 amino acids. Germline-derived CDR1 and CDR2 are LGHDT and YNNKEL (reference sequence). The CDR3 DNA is TGTGCCAGCAGCCAACGACAGGGGATCTTTACCGGGGAGCTGTTTTTT. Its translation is CASSQRQGIFTGELFF.

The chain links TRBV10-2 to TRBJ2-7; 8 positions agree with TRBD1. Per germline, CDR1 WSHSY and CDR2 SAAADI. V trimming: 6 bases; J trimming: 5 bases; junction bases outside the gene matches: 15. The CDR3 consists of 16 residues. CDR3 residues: CASRRRTGSLGDEQYF. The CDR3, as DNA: TGCGCCAGCAGAAGGCGGACAGGGTCTTTGGGGGACGAGCAGTACTTC.

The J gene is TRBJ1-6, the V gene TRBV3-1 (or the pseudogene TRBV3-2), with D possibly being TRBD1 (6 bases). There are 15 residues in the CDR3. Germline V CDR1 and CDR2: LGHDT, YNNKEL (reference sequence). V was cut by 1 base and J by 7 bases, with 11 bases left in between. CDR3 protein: CASSQGTVSNSPLHF. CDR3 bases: TGTGCCAGCAGCCAAGGGACAGTCAGCAATTCACCCCTCCACTTT.